This section outlines one T cell receptor (beta chain) sequence together with its context. This specimen comes from a study of shared clonotypes between healthy human individuals. About 30,000 T cell genomes, or around 200 ng DNA, went into the sorted-subset replicate PCRs. Only in-frame clones appear in the TCRdb table, and some are missing; sequencing was by immunoSEQ multiplex PCR. Of roughly 2.5 million clones listed, approximately 92% are singletons. Germline lookup yields CDR1 MNHEY and CDR2 SVGAGI. This CDR3 spans 14 amino acids. Trimming took off 0 bases at V and 5 bases at J, with 10 bases between the two ends.

This TCR was sampled from a man younger than 35 in good health. The chain recombines TRBV6-5 with TRBJ2-5, with D hard to call. The sequenced sample consisted of naive CD4+ T cells sorted from blood. As to subset: CD45RA+ positively selected. The CDR3 DNA sequence: TGTGCCAGCAGTTACTCGAACGGGCTGGAGACCCAGTACTTC. This sequence encodes CASSYSNGLETQYF.